A single sample gave rise to the 3 T cell receptor beta chains below, sequenced in a study of shared clonotypes between healthy human individuals. Generated by immunoSEQ multiplex PCR, the TCRdb table keeps only in-frame clones and is missing some. The sample holds hundreds of thousands of clones, roughly 91% seen once. The sample was memory CD8+ T cells sorted from blood. The subset is: CD45RO+ cells pooled with CCR7-negative TemRA cells. The receptors come from a man between 18 and 29 years old in good health.

The gene calls are TRBV4-1 and TRBJ2-2; D gene unclear. The germline gives CDR1 MGHRA, CDR2 YSYEKL. The CDR3 is 14 residues long. V was shortened by 2 bases and J by 4 bases, with 8 bases between the two germline ends. The CDR3: CASSQPMGTGELFF. Written as DNA, the CDR3 is TGCGCCAGCAGCCAACCTATGGGCACCGGGGAGCTGTTTTTT.

DNA for the CDR3: TGTGCCAGCAGTTTAGACAGGGGGCTCACTGAAGCTTTCTTT. This sequence encodes CASSLDRGLTEAFF. The chain has TRBV28 and TRBJ1-1; 10 nucleotides agree with TRBD1. This CDR3 region has 14 residues. Germline V gene sequence: CDR1 MDHEN, CDR2 SYDVKM. With V trimmed by 2 bases and J by 4 bases, 1 base remained unmatched.

This sequence joins TRBV11-2 and TRBJ1-2; tentatively, D is TRBD1 (5 bases). V shed 2 bases and J shed 2 bases, with 6 bases lying between them. The CDR3 extends over 13 amino acids. Germline CDR1 reads SGHAT; CDR2 reads FQNNGV. The CDR3 DNA sequence: TGTGCCAGCAGCTTACAGGGAAACTATGGCTACACCTTC. Its protein product is CASSLQGNYGYTF.